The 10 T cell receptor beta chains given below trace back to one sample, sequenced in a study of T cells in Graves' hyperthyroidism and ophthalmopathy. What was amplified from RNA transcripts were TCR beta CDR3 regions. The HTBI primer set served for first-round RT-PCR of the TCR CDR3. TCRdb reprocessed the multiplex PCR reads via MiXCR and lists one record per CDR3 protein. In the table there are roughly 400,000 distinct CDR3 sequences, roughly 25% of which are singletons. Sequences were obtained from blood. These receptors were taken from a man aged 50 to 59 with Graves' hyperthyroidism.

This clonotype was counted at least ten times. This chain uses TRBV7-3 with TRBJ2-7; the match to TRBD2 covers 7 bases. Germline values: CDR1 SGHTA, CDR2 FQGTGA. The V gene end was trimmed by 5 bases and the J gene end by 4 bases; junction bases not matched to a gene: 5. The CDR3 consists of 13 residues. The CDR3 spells CASSESGTYEQYF. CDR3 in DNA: TGTGCCAGCAGCGAGAGCGGGACGTACGAGCAGTACTTC.

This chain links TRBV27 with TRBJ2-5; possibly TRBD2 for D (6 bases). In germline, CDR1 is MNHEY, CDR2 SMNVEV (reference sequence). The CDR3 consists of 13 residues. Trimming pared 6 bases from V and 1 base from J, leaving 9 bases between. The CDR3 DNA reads TGTGCCAGCAGGGGACTTCCCCAAGAGACCCAGTACTTC. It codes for CASRGLPQETQYF.

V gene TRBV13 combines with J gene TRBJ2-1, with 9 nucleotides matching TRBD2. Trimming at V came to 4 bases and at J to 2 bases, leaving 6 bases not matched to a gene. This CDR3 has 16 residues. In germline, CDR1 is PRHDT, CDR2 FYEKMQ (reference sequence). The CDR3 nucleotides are TGTGCCAGCAGCTCAAACAGCGGGAGGACCTACAATGAGCAGTTCTTC. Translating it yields CASSSNSGRTYNEQFF.

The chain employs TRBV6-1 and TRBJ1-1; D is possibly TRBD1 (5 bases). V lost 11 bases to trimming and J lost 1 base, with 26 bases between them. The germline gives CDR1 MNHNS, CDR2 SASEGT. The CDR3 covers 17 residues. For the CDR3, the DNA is TGTGCCTCAAAAAGGGGAGGGCAGGGTGGCCCGAACACTGAAGCTTTCTTT. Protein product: CASKRGGQGGPNTEAFF.

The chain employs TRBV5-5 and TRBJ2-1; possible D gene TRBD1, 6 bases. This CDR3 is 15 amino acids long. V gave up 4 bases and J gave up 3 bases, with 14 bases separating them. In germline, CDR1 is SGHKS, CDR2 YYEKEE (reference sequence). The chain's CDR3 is CASSSRDTGYNEQFF. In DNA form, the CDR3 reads TGTGCCAGCAGCAGCCGGGACACAGGCTACAATGAGCAGTTCTTC.

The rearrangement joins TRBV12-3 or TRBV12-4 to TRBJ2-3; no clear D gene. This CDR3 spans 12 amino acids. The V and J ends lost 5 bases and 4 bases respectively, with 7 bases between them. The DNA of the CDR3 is TGTGCCAGCAGTCGACCGCCAGATACGCAGTATTTT. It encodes CASSRPPDTQYF.

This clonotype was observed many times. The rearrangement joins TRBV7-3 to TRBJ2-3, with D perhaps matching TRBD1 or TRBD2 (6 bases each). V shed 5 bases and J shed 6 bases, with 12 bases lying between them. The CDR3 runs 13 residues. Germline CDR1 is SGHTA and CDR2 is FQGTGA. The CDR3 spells CASSVQGRDTQYF. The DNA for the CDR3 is TGTGCCAGCAGCGTCCAGGGGAGGGATACGCAGTATTTT.

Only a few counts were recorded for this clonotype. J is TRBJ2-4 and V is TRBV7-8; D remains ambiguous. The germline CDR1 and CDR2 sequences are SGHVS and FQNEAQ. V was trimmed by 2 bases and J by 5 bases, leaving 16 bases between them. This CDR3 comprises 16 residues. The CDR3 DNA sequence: TGTGCCAGCAGCTTATACCTCTGGGCAGTTGAAAACATTCAGTACTTC. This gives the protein CASSLYLWAVENIQYF.

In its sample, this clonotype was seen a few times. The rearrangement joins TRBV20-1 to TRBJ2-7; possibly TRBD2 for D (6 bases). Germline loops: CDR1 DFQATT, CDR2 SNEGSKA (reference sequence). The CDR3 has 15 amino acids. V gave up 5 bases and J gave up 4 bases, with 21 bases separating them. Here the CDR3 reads CSALTPRRERYEQYF. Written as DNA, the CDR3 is TGCAGTGCTCTCACGCCGAGGAGGGAAAGGTACGAGCAGTACTTC.

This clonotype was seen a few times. In nucleotides, the CDR3 is TGCGCCAGCAGCTTGGGGGTTAGCTCCTACAATGAGCAGTTCTTC. Protein: CASSLGVSSYNEQFF. This sequence joins TRBV5-1 and TRBJ2-1; D is unresolved. The V end lost 0 bases, the J end lost 0 bases, and 7 bases lay between the germline ends. The CDR3 consists of 15 residues. The germline V gene encodes CDR1 SGHRS and CDR2 YFSETQ. The entire variable domain, with the rest obtained from reference TRBV5-1 and TRBJ2-1, is as follows: KAGVTQTPRYLIKTRGQQVTLSCSPISGHRSVSWYQQTPGQGLQFLFEYFSETQRNKGNFPGRFSGRQFSNSRSEMNVSTLELGDSALYLCASSLGVSSYNEQFFGPGTRLTVL.